These 9 T cell receptor beta chains were sequenced from one sample in a study of Graves' ophthalmopathy and Graves' hyperthyroidism. Using RNA transcripts, the TCR beta CDR3 regions were amplified. HTBI-primed RT-PCR formed the first round, and a multiplex PCR formed the second. Each CDR3 protein is one row after TCRdb ran MiXCR on the multiplex PCR reads. Found here are about 390,000 distinct CDR3 sequences, 15% to 17% of them singletons; the top ten hold 5.5% to 7%. Sequenced material: peripheral blood. Source of these receptors: a young woman with stable Graves' hyperthyroidism.

This clonotype has only a few counts. The V and J genes are TRBV20-1 and TRBJ1-1; D perhaps matches TRBD1 (6 bases). The CDR3 is made up of 16 amino acids. Germline assignment: CDR1 DFQATT and CDR2 SNEGSKA (reference sequence). Between the trimmed V and J ends, which lost 0 bases and 3 bases, there was a span of 17 bases. The CDR3 DNA sequence: TGCAGTGCTAGAGACACGGGCTTAGGGGGTCACACTGAAGCTTTCTTT. Its protein product is CSARDTGLGGHTEAFF.

In its sample, this clonotype was seen many times. The rearrangement links TRBV5-1 to TRBJ1-5; TRBD1 might be the D (5 bases). Germline CDR1 SGHRS, CDR2 YFSETQ. The CDR3 is 21 residues long. V was pared by 4 bases and J by 1 base, with 30 bases between. Here the CDR3 DNA reads TGCGCCAGCAGCCCCCCCCCAACAAGGGGCCGATCGTTGAGGAGCAATCAGCCCCAGCATTTT. Translated: CASSPPPTRGRSLRSNQPQHF.

This clonotype was seen ten or more times. This chain connects TRBV6-1 to TRBJ2-2, with D maybe TRBD2 (5 bases). The CDR3 spans 16 residues. Per germline, CDR1 MNHNS and CDR2 SASEGT. The V end lost 3 bases, the J end lost 6 bases, and 17 bases lay between the germline ends. CDR3 protein: CASSEAGSRWAGELFF. CDR3 coding DNA: TGTGCCAGCAGTGAGGCGGGCAGCCGGTGGGCCGGGGAGCTGTTTTTT.

V is TRBV12-3 or TRBV12-4 and J is TRBJ1-2; perhaps TRBD1 as D (6 bases). This CDR3 spans 12 amino acids. Between the trimmed V and J ends, which lost 5 bases and 7 bases, there was a span of 11 bases. The CDR3, as DNA: TGTGCCAGCAGTGAAGACAGGTTTGGCTACACCTTC. This translates into CASSEDRFGYTF.

This clonotype has at least ten counts. The CDR3 bases are TGTGCCAGCAGCCTGACAGGGGCAGGCACCGGGGAGCTGTTTTTT. Residues: CASSLTGAGTGELFF. The chain recombines TRBV6-5 with TRBJ2-2; 8 bases are a match to TRBD1. The CDR3 is 15 amino acids. Unmatched junction bases numbered 7, after V lost 6 bases and J lost 4 bases. Looked up from germline, CDR1 is MNHEY and CDR2 is SVGAGI.

The sample holds a few counts of this clonotype. A read error may produce the germline difference seen at one junction end. V usage is TRBV6-1 and J usage is TRBJ1-5; a weak D match, TRBD1 (6 bases). Per the germline V gene, CDR1 is MNHNS and CDR2 is SASEGT. The CDR3 has 15 residues. The CDR3, as DNA: TGTGCCAGCAGTACGAACAGGGATGGAAATCAGCCTCAGCATTTT. It codes for CASSTNRDGNQPQHF.

This clonotype was seen repeatedly, ten times or more. This sequence joins TRBV6-1 and TRBJ2-5, with D possibly TRBD1 on 6 matching bases. Trimming stripped 6 bases from V and 4 bases from J, with 9 bases between. Germline values: CDR1 MNHNS, CDR2 SASEGT. This CDR3 has 12 residues. CDR3 bases: TGTGCCAGCAGGGAACAGGGAGAGACCCAGTACTTC. This codes for CASREQGETQYF.

This clonotype was recorded at least ten times. The chain uses TRBV10-3 and TRBJ1-6, with 8 bases lining up with TRBD1. The trim removed 6 bases at V and 7 bases at J, leaving 5 bases unmatched. The CDR3 spans 14 residues. Germline CDR1 reads ENHRY; CDR2 reads SYGVKD. This chain's CDR3 is CAISSTGANSPLHF. CDR3 sequence (DNA): TGTGCCATCAGCTCGACAGGGGCCAATTCACCCCTCCACTTT.

In its sample, this clonotype was seen many times. The chain has TRBV20-1 and TRBJ1-1; tentative D call: TRBD1 (5 bases). Per the germline V gene, CDR1 is DFQATT and CDR2 is SNEGSKA (reference sequence). The CDR3 runs 16 residues. Deletions cut 0 bases from V and 1 base from J, with 15 bases between. CDR3 in DNA: TGCAGTGCTAGAGATGGGAGGACACCCACGAACACTGAAGCTTTCTTT. Translation: CSARDGRTPTNTEAFF.